Given below is one TCR beta chain in context. This CDR3 has 12 residues. V lost 5 bases and J 4 bases, leaving 9 bases between the germline ends. The germline V gene encodes CDR1 SGHRS and CDR2 YFSETQ. This entry comes from a study of memory CD4+ T cells and cytomegalovirus serostatus. Study-wide background: This sample comes from healthy Belgian adults, under 10 CMV seropositive, 24 seronegative.

The sort gate was single viable CD3+CD4+CD8-CD45RO+ cells for memory CD4+ T cells. CD4+ T cells were isolated by positive magnetic selection. This table comes from immunoSEQ multiplex PCR, and its TCRdb copy is limited to in-frame clones, with some not included. The top ten clones hold approximately 1% of a sample with 46,000 or so clones, about 78% of them seen once. The source of this sequence is an adult in good health and CMV-seronegative. This chain connects TRBV5-1 to TRBJ2-5; D call uncertain. Sequenced: memory CD4+ T cells from blood. The CDR3 protein is CASSATGETQYF. The CDR3 coding sequence is TGCGCCAGCAGTGCAACGGGAGAGACCCAGTACTTC.